The source of this T cell receptor (beta chain) is a study of blood T cell repertoires in COVID-19. Background on the study: From T cells, B-cell-depleted T cells, or PBMCs came the material, which was cDNA or gDNA.

The data were produced by immunoSEQ multiplex PCR, yet TCRdb's version contains in-frame clones alone and is incomplete. The sample lists roughly 140,000 clones, 81% occurring once. The sequence was collected from a human donor with acute or convalescent COVID-19. The donor label of this sample is uncertain. The source material was peripheral blood.

In DNA form, the CDR3 reads TGTGCCAGCAGCCCCCGACAGGGCTCGAGGGGCACTGAAGCTTTCTTT. It codes for CASSPRQGSRGTEAFF. The chain joins TRBV3-1 (or the pseudogene TRBV3-2) to TRBJ1-1; 7 bases match TRBD1. V gave up 4 bases and J gave up 4 bases; unmatched junction bases: 12. Germline V gene data show CDR1 as LGHDT and CDR2 as YNNKEL (reference sequence). The CDR3 is made up of 16 amino acids.